This T cell receptor beta chain was retrieved from a study of beta chain features in type 1 diabetes. To note about this clone: Its specificity is unknown.

Sequencing targeted expressed TCRB transcripts, as all isolated RNA had been reverse transcribed. The repertoire was sequenced with immunoSEQ multiplex PCR; TCRdb's copy has only in-frame clones and lacks some. The sample records about 620,000 clones, around 16% being singletons. General study results and limits: A potential PCR bias toward shorter templates would be equal in patient and control samples.

J was trimmed by 4 bases and V by 6 bases; bases with no gene match: 5. The germline V gene encodes CDR1 KGHSH and CDR2 LQKENI. The CDR3 extends over 14 amino acids. This clonotype originated in a man aged 18 to 30 in good health. The specimen was naive CD4+ T cells from blood. The chain couples TRBV18 to TRBJ1-1; the match to TRBD1 covers 10 bases. The CDR3 is CASSQTGGVTEAFF. Written as DNA, the CDR3 is TGTGCCAGCTCCCAGACAGGGGGCGTCACTGAAGCTTTCTTT.